This T cell receptor (beta chain) stems from a study of control samples from healthy donors and cancer patients. CDR3 size: 17 residues. The V gene's germline CDR1 is KGHDR and CDR2 SFDVKD. V was pared by 4 bases and J by 4 bases, with 12 bases of the junction left unmatched. Profiled with immunoSEQ multiplex PCR; TCRdb holds only in-frame clones, not every one. The sample carries a few hundred thousand clones, approximately 90% recorded once. The sequence was obtained from a man in his forties or fifties with head and neck cancer. This rearrangement joins TRBV24-1 to TRBJ2-5; 9 bases line up with TRBD1. The material sequenced was PBMCs. The CDR3 loop reads CATSDVGIQGARETQYF. The CDR3 region has the DNA TGTGCCACCAGTGACGTCGGAATACAGGGGGCTCGAGAGACCCAGTACTTC.